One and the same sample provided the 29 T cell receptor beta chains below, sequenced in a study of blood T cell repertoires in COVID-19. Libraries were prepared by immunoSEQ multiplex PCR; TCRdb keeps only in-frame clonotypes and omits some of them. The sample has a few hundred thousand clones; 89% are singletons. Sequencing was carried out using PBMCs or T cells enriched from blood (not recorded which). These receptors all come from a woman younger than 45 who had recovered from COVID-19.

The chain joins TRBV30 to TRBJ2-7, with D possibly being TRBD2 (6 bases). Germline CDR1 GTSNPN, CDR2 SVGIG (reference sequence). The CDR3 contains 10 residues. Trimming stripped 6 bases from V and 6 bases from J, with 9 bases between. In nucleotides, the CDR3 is TGTGCCTGTGGGGAGGTCGAGCAGTACTTC. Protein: CACGEVEQYF.

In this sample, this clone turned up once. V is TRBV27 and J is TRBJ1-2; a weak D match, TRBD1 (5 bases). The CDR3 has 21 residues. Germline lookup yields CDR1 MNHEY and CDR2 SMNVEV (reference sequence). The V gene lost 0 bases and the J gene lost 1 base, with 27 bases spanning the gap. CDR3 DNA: TGTGCCAGCAGTTTATCTTGGCAGGGTAATGTGGTTCCTGTGGGTAACTATGGCTACACCTTC. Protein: CASSLSWQGNVVPVGNYGYTF.

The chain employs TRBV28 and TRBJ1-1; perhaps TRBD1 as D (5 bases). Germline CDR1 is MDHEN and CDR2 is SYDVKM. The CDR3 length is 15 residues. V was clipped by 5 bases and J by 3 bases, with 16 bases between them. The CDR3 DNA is TGTGCCAGCAGTCCTGGGACTCTTATATACACTGAAGCTTTCTTT. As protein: CASSPGTLIYTEAFF.

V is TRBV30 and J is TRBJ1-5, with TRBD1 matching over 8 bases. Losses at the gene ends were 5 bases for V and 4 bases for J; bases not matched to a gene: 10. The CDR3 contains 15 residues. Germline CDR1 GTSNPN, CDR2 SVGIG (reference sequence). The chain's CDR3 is CAWSQGAASNQPQHF. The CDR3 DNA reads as TGTGCCTGGTCCCAGGGGGCAGCCAGTAATCAGCCCCAGCATTTT.

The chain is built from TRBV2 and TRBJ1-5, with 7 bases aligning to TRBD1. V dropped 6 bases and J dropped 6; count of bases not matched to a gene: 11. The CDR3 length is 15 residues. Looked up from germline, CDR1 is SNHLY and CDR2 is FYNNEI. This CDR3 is CASRGNTGVGQPQHF. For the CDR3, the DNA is TGTGCCAGCAGGGGAAATACAGGGGTAGGTCAGCCCCAGCATTTT.

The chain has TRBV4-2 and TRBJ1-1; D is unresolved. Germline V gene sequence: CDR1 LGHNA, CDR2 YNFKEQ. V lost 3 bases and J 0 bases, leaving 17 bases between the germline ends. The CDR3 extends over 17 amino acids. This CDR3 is CASSHPGNSIMNTEAFF. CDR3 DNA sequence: TGTGCCAGCAGCCACCCCGGGAACTCCATAATGAACACTGAAGCTTTCTTT.

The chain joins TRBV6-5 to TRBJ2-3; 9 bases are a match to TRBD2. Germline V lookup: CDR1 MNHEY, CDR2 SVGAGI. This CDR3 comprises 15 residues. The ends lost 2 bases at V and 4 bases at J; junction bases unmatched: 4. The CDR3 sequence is CASSYGGGASDTQYF. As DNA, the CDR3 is TGTGCCAGCAGTTACGGCGGGGGGGCGTCAGATACGCAGTATTTT.

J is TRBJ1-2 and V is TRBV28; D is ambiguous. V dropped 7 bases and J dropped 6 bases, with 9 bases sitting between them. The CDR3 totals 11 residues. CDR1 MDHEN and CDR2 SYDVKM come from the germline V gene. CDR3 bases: TGTGCCAGCAACAGTAGGCATGGCTACACCTTC. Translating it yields CASNSRHGYTF.

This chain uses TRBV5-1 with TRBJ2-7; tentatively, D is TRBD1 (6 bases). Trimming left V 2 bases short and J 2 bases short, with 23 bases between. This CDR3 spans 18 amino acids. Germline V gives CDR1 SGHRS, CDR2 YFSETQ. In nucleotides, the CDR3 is TGCGCCAGCAGCTTAGAGACTGGACAGCGACGGTACCCCTACGAGCAGTACTTC. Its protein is CASSLETGQRRYPYEQYF.

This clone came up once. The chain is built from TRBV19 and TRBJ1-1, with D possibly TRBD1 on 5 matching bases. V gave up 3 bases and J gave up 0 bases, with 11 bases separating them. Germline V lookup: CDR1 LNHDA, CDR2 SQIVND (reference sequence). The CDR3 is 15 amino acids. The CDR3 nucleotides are TGTGCCAGTAGTATGTCGTTCAGGGTGAACACTGAAGCTTTCTTT. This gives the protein CASSMSFRVNTEAFF.

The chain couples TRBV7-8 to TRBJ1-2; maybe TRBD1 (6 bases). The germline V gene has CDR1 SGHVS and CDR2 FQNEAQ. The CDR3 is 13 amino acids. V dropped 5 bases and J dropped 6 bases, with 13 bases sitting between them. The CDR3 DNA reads TGTGCCAGCAGCGAGGCCCAGGGGAATGGCTACACCTTC. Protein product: CASSEAQGNGYTF.

The CDR3 spells CAAEAGGNYGYTF. For the CDR3, the DNA is TGTGCCGCCGAGGCAGGGGGTAACTATGGCTACACCTTC. The rearrangement joins TRBV30 to TRBJ1-2; TRBD1 agrees at 7 bases. Looked up from germline, CDR1 is GTSNPN and CDR2 is SVGIG (reference sequence). The junction had 7 bases not matched to a gene; V was cut back by 8 bases and J by 1 base. The CDR3 loop spans 13 amino acids.

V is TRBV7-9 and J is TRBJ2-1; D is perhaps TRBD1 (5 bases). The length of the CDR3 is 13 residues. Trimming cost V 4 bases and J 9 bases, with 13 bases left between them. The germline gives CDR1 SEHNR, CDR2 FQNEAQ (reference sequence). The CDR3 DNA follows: TGTGCCAGCAGCTCGACCCGGACAATTGAGCAGTTCTTC. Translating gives CASSSTRTIEQFF. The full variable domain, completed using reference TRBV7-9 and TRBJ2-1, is DTGVSQNPRHKITKRGQNVTFRCDPISEHNRLYWYRQTLGQGPEFLTYFQNEAQLEKSRLLSDRFSAERPKGSFSTLEIQRTEQGDSAMYLCASSSTRTIEQFFGPGTRLTVL.

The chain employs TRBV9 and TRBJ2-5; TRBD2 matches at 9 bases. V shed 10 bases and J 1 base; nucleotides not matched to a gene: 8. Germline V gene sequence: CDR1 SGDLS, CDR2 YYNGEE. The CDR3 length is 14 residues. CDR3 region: CASQAGGIQETQYF. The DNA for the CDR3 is TGTGCCTCCCAAGCGGGGGGCATCCAAGAGACCCAGTACTTC.

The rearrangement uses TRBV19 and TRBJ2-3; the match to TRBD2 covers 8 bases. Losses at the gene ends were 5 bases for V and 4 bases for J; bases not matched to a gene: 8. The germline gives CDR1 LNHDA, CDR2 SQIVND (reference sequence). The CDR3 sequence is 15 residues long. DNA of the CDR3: TGTGCCAGTAGTTCCGGGACTAGAGGGCCAGATACGCAGTATTTT. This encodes CASSSGTRGPDTQYF.

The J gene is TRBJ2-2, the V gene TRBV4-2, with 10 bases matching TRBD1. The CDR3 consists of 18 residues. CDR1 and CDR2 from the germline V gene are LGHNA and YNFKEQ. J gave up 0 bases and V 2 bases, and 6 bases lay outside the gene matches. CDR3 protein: CASSQYGGTGANTGELFF. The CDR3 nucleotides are TGTGCCAGCAGCCAATATGGAGGGACAGGGGCGAACACCGGGGAGCTGTTTTTT.

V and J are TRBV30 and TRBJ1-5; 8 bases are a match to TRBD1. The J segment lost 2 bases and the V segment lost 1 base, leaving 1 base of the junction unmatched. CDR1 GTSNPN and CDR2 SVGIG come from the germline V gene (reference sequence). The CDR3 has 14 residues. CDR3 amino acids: CAWSEGQGNQPQHF. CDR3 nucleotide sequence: TGTGCCTGGAGTGAGGGACAGGGCAATCAGCCCCAGCATTTT.

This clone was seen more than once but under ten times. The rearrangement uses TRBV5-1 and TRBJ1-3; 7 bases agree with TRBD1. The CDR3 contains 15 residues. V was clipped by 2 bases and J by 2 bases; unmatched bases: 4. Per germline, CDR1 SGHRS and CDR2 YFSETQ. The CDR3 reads CASSLPGGPGNTIYF. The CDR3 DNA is TGCGCCAGCAGCTTACCAGGGGGACCTGGAAACACCATATATTTT.

The DNA of the CDR3 is TGTGCCAGCTCACGAGCGACTAGCGGGATAAGGAATGAGCAGTTCTTC. Translated, it gives CASSRATSGIRNEQFF. V gene TRBV18 combines with J gene TRBJ2-1, with TRBD2 matching over 11 bases. CDR3 length: 16 amino acids. Trimming at V came to 4 bases and at J to 7 bases, leaving 9 bases not matched to a gene. In germline, CDR1 is KGHSH, CDR2 LQKENI.

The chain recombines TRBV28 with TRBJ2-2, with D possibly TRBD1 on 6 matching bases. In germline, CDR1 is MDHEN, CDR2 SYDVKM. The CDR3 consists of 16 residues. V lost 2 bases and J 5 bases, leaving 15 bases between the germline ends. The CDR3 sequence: CASSLIRERGTGELFF. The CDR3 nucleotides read TGTGCCAGCAGTTTAATTCGTGAGAGGGGGACCGGGGAGCTGTTTTTT.

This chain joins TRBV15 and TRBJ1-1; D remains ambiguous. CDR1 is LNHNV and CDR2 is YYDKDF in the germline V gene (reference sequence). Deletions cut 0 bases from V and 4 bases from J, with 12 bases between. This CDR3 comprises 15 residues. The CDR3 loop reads CATSRDREGSTEAFF. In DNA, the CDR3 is TGTGCCACCAGCAGAGATCGGGAGGGTAGCACTGAAGCTTTCTTT.

The CDR3 bases are TGTGCCAGCGGACAGGGAACCTACGAGCAGTACTTC. This codes for CASGQGTYEQYF. This chain connects TRBV7-9 to TRBJ2-7, with TRBD1 matching 8 bases. This CDR3 is 12 amino acids long. J was trimmed by 2 bases and V by 8 bases; bases with no gene match: 2. In germline, CDR1 is SEHNR, CDR2 FQNEAQ (reference sequence).

CDR3 in DNA: TGTGCCAGCAGCAGGGGGCCAACTGAAGCTTTCTTT. Its translation: CASSRGPTEAFF. The chain joins TRBV6-5 to TRBJ1-1, with TRBD1 identical over 8 bases. Per the germline V gene, CDR1 is MNHEY and CDR2 is SVGAGI. The CDR3 spans 12 residues. V lost 6 bases to trimming and J lost 5 bases; unmatched junction nucleotides: 2.

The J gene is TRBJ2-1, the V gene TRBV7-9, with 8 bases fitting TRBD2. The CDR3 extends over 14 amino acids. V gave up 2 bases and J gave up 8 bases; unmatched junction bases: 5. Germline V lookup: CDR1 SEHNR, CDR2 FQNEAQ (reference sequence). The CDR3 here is CASSLTSGGDEQFF. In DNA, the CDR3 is TGTGCCAGCAGCTTAACGTCGGGAGGGGATGAGCAGTTCTTC.

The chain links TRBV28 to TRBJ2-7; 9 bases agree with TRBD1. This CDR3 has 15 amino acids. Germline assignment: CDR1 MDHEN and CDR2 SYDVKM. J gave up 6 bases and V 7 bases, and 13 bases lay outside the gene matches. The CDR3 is CASILTPGQGREQYF. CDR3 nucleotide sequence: TGTGCCAGCATTCTAACCCCGGGACAGGGACGCGAGCAGTACTTC. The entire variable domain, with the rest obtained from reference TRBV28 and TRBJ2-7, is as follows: DVKVTQSSRYLVKRTGEKVFLECVQDMDHENMFWYRQDPGLGLRLIYFSYDVKMKEKGDIPEGYSVSREKKERFSLILESASTNQTSMYLCASILTPGQGREQYFGPGTRLTVT.

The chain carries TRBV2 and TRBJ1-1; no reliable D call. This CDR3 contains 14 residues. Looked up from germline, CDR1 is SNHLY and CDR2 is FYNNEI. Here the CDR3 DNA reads TGTGTCCAGGCAGCGGATTTGGGTTTCACTGAAGCTTTCTTT. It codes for CVQAADLGFTEAFF.

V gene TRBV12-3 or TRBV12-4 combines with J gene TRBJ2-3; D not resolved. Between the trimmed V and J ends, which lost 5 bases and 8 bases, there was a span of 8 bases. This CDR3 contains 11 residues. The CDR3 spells CASSITRTQYF. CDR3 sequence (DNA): TGTGCCAGCAGTATTACACGTACGCAGTATTTT.

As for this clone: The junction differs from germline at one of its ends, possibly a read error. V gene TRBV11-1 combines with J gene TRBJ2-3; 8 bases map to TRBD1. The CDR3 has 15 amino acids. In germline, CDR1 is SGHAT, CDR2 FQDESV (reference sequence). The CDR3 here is CASSRQGAGHPVVDF. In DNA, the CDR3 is TGTGCCAGCAGCCGGCAGGGGGCAGGGCACCCCGTCGTTGATTTT.

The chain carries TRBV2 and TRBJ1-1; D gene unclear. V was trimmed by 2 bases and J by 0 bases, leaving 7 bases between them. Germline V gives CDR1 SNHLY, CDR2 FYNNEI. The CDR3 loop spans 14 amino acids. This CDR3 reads CASSERTVNTEAFF. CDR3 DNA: TGTGCCAGCAGTGAACGGACTGTGAACACTGAAGCTTTCTTT.